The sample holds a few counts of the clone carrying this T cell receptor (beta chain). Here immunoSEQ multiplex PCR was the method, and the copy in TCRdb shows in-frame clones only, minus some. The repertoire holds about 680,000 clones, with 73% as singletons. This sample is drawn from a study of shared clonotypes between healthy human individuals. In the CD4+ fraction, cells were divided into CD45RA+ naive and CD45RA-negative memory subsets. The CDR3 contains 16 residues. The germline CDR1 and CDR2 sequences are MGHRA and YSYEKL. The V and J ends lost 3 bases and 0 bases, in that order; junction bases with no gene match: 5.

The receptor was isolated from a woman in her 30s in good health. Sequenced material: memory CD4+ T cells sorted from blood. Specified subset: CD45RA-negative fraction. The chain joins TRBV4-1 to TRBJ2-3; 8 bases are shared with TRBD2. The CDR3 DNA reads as TGCGCCAGCAGCCAGCGGGGCGGGGGGAGCACAGATACGCAGTATTTT. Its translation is CASSQRGGGSTDTQYF.